The 7 T cell receptor beta chains presented below share a single source sample, sequenced in a study of response to subunit inactivated influenza vaccine. MiXCR, applied by TCRdb to the RT-PCR reads, yields one record per CDR3 protein. The sample has more than 400,000 distinct CDR3 sequences; approximately 7.2% are singletons. The specimen comprised PBMCs from blood, sampled less than 25 months after vaccination. The source of these receptors is a man aged 50 to 75 who received an inactivated influenza vaccine.

Here the CDR3 reads CASSSFPKGAANEKLFF. In DNA, the CDR3 is TGTGCCAGCAGCTCCTTTCCAAAGGGGGCAGCAAATGAAAAACTGTTTTTT. The chain joins TRBV11-2 to TRBJ1-4; 7 bases map to TRBD1. The V gene's germline CDR1 is SGHAT and CDR2 FQNNGV. V shed 4 bases and J 5 bases; nucleotides not matched to a gene: 13. The CDR3 has 17 amino acids.

This chain uses TRBV6-5 with TRBJ1-3, with TRBD1 matching over 8 bases. V lost 3 bases and J lost 2; bases outside the gene matches: 3. Germline V CDR1 and CDR2: MNHEY, SVGAGI. The CDR3 loop spans 15 amino acids. Here the CDR3 reads CASSYRDRTGNTIYF. Here the CDR3 DNA reads TGTGCCAGCAGTTATAGGGACAGGACTGGAAACACCATATATTTT.

The rearrangement links TRBV12-3 or TRBV12-4 to TRBJ1-2; TRBD1 matches at 12 bases. The V and J ends lost 6 bases and 7 bases, in that order; junction bases with no gene match: 6. This CDR3 is built from 14 residues. CDR3 region: CASSGTGGGVGYTF. The CDR3 nucleotides are TGTGCCAGCAGCGGGACAGGGGGCGGTGTTGGCTACACCTTC.

This clonotype was recorded at least ten times. This CDR3 is CASSLLVPTGSVPTSTDTQYF. DNA for the CDR3: TGTGCCAGCAGTTTACTCGTCCCAACGGGGAGCGTACCAACTAGCACAGATACGCAGTATTTT. V is TRBV28 and J is TRBJ2-3, with a possible D match to TRBD2 (5 bases). The CDR3 totals 21 residues. The germline V gene encodes CDR1 MDHEN and CDR2 SYDVKM. Trimming removed 2 bases at V and 0 bases at J, with 27 bases between.

This clonotype was observed a handful of times. This CDR3 is CAVGPSSYNSPLHF. In nucleotides, the CDR3 is TGTGCCGTGGGACCTAGCTCCTATAATTCACCCCTCCACTTT. This chain connects TRBV12-3 or TRBV12-4 to TRBJ1-6; possibly TRBD1 for D (5 bases). V was trimmed by 11 bases and J by 0 bases, leaving 11 bases between them. The CDR3 spans 14 residues.

This rearrangement joins TRBV19 to TRBJ2-7; D gene ambiguous. Germline CDR1 reads LNHDA; CDR2 reads SQIVND (reference sequence). This CDR3 has 12 residues. V dropped 4 bases and J dropped 2 bases, with 6 bases sitting between them. CDR3 sequence: CASSKDAYEQYF. The CDR3 nucleotides read TGTGCCAGTAGTAAAGACGCCTACGAGCAGTACTTC.

This clonotype was counted ten times or more. This rearrangement joins TRBV20-1 to TRBJ1-5; 8 bases line up with TRBD1. There are 17 residues in the CDR3. The ends lost 3 bases at V and 0 bases at J; junction bases unmatched: 10. Germline V gene sequence: CDR1 DFQATT, CDR2 SNEGSKA (reference sequence). CDR3 bases: TGCAGTGCTAGCCGGGACAGGAGTTTATATAGCAATCAGCCCCAGCATTTT. Translation gives CSASRDRSLYSNQPQHF.